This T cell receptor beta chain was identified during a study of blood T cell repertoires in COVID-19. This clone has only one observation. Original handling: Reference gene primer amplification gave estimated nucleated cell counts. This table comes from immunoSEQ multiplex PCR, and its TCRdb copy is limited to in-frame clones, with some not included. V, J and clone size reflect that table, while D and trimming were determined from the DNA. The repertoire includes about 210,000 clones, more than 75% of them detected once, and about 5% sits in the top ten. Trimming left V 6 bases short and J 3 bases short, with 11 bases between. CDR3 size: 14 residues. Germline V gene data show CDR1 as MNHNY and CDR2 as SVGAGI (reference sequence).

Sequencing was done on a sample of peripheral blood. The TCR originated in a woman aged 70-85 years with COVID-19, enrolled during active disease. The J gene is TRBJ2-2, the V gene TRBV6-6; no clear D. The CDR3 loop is CASRVAQDTGELFF. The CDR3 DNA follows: TGTGCCAGCAGAGTCGCCCAGGACACCGGGGAGCTGTTTTTT.